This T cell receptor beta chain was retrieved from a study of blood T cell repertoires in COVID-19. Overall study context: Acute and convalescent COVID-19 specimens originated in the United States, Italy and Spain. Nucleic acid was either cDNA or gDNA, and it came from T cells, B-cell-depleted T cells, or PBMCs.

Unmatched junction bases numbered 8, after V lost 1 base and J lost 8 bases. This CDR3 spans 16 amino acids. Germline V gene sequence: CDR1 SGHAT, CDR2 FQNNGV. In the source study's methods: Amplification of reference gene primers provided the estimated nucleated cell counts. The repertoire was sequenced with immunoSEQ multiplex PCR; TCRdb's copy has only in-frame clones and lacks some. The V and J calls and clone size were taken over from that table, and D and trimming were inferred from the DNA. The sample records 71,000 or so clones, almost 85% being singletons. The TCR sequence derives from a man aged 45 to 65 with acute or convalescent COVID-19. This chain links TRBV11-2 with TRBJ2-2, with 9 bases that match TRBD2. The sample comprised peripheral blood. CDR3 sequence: CASSLVAGGPVGELFF. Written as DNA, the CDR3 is TGTGCCAGCAGCTTAGTCGCGGGGGGGCCGGTTGGGGAGCTGTTTTTT.